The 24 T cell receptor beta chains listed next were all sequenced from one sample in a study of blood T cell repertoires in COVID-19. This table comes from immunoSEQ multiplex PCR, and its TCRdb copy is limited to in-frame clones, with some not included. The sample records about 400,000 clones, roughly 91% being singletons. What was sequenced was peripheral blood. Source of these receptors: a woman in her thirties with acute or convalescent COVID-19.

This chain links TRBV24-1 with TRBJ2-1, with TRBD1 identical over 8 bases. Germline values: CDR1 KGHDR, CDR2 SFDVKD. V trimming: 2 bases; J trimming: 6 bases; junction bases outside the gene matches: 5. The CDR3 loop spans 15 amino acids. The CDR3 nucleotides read TGTGCCACCAGTGATTCGACAGGGGCCCCCAATGAGCAGTTCTTC. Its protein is CATSDSTGAPNEQFF.

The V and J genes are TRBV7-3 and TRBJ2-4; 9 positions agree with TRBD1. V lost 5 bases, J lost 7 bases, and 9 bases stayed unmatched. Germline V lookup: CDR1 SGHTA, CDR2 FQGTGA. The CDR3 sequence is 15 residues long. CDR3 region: CASSPGQGSVNIQYF. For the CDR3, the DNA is TGTGCCAGCAGCCCGGGACAGGGATCGGTGAACATTCAGTACTTC.

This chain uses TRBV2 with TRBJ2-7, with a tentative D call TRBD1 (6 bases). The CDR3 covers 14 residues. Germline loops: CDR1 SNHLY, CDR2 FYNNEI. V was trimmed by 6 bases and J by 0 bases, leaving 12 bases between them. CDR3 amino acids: CASRGAADSYEQYF. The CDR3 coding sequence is TGTGCCAGCAGGGGGGCGGCGGACTCCTACGAGCAGTACTTC.

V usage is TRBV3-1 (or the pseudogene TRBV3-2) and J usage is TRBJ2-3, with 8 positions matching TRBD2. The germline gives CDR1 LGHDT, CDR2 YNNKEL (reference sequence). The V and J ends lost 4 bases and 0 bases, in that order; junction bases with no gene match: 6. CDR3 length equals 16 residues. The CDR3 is CASSLTSAPSTDTQYF. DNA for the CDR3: TGTGCCAGCAGCCTGACTAGCGCCCCGAGCACAGATACGCAGTATTTT.

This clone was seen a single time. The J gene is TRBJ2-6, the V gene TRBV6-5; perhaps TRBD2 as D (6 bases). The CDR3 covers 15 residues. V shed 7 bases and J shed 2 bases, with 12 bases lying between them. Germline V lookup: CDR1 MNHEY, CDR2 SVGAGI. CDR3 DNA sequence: TGTGCCAGCACCGGAGGAGGGGCTGGGGCCAACGTCCTGACTTTC. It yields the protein CASTGGGAGANVLTF.

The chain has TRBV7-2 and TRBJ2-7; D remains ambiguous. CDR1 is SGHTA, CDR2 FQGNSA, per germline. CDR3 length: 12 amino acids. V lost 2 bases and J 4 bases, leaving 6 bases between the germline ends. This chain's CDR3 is CASSLNGYEQYF. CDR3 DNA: TGTGCCAGCAGCTTAAACGGGTACGAGCAGTACTTC. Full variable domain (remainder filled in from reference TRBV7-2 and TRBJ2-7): GAGVSQSPSNKVTEKGKDVELRCDPISGHTALYWYRQSLGQGLEFLIYFQGNSAPDKSGLPSDRFSAERTGGSVSTLTIQRTQQEDSAVYLCASSLNGYEQYFGPGTRLTVT.

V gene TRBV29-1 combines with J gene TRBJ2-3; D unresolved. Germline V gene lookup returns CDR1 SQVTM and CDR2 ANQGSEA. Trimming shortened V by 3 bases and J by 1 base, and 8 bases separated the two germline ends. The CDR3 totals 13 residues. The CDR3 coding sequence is TGCAGCGTTGAGTCCCCAGGCACAGATACGCAGTATTTT. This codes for CSVESPGTDTQYF.

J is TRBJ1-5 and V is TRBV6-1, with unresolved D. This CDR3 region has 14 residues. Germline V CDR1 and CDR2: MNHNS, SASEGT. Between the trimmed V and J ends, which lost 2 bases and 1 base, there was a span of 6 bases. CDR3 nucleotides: TGTGCCAGCAGTGAACTGGGCAGCAATCAGCCCCAGCATTTT. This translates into CASSELGSNQPQHF.

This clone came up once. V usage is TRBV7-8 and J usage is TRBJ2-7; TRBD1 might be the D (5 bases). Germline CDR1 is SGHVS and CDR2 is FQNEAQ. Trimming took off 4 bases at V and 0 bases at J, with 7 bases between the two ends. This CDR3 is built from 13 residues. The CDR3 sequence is CASSSQVSYEQYF. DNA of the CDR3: TGTGCCAGCAGCTCACAGGTCTCCTACGAGCAGTACTTC.

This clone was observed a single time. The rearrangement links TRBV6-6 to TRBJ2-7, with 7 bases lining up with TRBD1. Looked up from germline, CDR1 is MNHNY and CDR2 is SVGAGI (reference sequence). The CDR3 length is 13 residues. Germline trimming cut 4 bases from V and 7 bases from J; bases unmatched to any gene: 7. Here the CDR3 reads CASSWTGGVEQYF. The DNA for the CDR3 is TGTGCCAGCAGTTGGACAGGTGGGGTTGAGCAGTACTTC.

DNA for the CDR3: TGTGCCAGCAGCTTAGTCGGCGGTAGTCTTCATGGGCAGTTCTTC. It codes for CASSLVGGSLHGQFF. The rearrangement uses TRBV7-2 and TRBJ2-1; D is ambiguous. CDR1 is SGHTA, CDR2 FQGNSA, per germline. Trimming removed 1 base at V and 12 bases at J, with 19 bases between. This CDR3 is built from 15 residues.

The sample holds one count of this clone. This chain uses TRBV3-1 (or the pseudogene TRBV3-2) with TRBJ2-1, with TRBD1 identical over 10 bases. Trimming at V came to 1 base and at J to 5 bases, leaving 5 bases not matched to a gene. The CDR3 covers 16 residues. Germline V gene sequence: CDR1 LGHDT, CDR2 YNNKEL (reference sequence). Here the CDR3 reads CASSQGGTGEHNEQFF. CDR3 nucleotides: TGTGCCAGCAGCCAAGGAGGGACAGGGGAACACAATGAGCAGTTCTTC.

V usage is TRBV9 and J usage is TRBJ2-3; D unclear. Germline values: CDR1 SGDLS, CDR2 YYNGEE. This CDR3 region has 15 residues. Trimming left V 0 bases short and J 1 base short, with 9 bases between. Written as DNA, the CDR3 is TGTGCCAGCAGCGTAGAGTTCCGGGGCACAGATACGCAGTATTTT. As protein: CASSVEFRGTDTQYF. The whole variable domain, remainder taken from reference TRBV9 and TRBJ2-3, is DSGVTQTPKHLITATGQRVTLRCSPRSGDLSVYWYQQSLDQGLQFLIQYYNGEERAKGNILERFSAQQFPDLHSELNLSSLELGDSALYFCASSVEFRGTDTQYFGPGTRLTVL.

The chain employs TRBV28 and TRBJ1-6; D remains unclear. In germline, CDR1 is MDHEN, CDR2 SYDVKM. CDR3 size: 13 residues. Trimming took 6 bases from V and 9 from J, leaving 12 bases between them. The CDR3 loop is CASRVGLGSPLHF. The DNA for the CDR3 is TGTGCCAGCAGGGTTGGTCTAGGTTCACCCCTCCACTTT.

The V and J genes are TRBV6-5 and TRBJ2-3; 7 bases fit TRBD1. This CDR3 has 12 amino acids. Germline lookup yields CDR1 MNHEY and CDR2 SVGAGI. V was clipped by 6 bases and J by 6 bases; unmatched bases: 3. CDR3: CASSVQGDTQYF. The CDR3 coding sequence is TGTGCCAGCAGCGTACAGGGGGATACGCAGTATTTT.

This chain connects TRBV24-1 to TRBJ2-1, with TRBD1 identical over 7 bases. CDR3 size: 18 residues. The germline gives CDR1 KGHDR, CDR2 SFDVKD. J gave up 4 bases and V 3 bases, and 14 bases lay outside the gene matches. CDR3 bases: TGTGCCACCAGTGATAATGGACGGGTGACAGGGATTTACAATGAGCAGTTCTTC. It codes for CATSDNGRVTGIYNEQFF.

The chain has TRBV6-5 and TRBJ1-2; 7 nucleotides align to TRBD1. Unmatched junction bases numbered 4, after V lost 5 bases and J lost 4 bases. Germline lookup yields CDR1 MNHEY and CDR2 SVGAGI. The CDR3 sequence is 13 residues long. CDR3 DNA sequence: TGTGCCAGCAGTCCCGACAGGGTCTATGGCTACACCTTC. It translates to CASSPDRVYGYTF.

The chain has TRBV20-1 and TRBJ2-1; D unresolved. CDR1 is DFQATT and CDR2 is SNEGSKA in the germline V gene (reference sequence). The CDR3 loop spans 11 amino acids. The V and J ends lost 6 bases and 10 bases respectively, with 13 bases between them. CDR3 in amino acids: CSAETSGEQFF. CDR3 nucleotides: TGCAGTGCCGAGACGTCCGGGGAGCAGTTCTTC.

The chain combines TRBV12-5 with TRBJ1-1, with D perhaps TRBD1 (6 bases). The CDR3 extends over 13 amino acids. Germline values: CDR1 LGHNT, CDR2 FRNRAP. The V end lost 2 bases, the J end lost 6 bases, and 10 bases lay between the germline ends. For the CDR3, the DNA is TGTGCTAGTGGTTTGTCACAGGGCGCTGAAGCTTTCTTT. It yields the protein CASGLSQGAEAFF.

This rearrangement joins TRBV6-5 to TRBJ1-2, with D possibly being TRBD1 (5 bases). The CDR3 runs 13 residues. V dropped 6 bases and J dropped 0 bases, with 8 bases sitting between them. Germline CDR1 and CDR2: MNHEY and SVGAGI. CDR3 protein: CASRRTSNYGYTF. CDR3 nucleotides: TGTGCCAGCAGACGGACATCTAACTATGGCTACACCTTC.

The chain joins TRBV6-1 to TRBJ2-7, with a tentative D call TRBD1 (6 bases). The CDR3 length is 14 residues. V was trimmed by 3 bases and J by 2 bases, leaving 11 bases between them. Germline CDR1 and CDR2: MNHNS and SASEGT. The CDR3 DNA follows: TGTGCCAGCAGTGACAACACAGGGACCTACGAGCAGTACTTC. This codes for CASSDNTGTYEQYF.

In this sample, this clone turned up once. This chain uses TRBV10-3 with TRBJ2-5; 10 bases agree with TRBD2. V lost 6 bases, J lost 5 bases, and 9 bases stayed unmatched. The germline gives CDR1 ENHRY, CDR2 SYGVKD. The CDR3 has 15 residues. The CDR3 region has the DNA TGTGCCATCAGCGGAAGCGGGGGGGAGGTGGAGACCCAGTACTTC. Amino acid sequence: CAISGSGGEVETQYF.

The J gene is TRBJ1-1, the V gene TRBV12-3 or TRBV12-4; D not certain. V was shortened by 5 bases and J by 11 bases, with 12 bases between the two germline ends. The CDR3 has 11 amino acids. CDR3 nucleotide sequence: TGTGCCAGCAGTCTAGAGCGTAGGGCTTTCTTT. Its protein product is CASSLERRAFF.

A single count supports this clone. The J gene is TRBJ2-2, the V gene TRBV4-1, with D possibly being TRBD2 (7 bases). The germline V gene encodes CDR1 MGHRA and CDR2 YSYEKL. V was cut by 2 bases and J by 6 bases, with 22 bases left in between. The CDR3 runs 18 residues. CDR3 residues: CASSQRGGPNLCAGELFF. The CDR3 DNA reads TGCGCCAGCAGCCAAAGGGGGGGGCCGAATTTGTGCGCCGGGGAGCTGTTTTTT.